These 6 T cell receptor beta chains were sequenced from one sample in a study of cytomegalovirus exposure and HLA in healthy donors. Primers for the PCR totalled 60 Vbeta and 13 Jbeta. Here immunoSEQ multiplex PCR was the method, and the copy in TCRdb shows in-frame clones only, minus some. The data hold 270,000 or so clones, with about nine tenths observed a single time. Sequencing was carried out using PBMCs. The receptors were sampled from a man aged 40-50 years in good health and CMV-seropositive.

This chain connects TRBV27 to TRBJ2-7; 8 bases fit TRBD2. The CDR3 contains 16 residues. V lost 1 base, J lost 5 bases, and 10 bases stayed unmatched. The germline gives CDR1 MNHEY, CDR2 SMNVEV (reference sequence). The CDR3 protein is CASSLYYSGGTHEQYF. The DNA of the CDR3 is TGTGCCAGCAGTTTATATTATTCGGGGGGGACCCACGAGCAGTACTTC.

In regard to this clone: A read error may account for a junction end that differs from germline. The chain recombines TRBV7-9 with TRBJ2-6; D ambiguous. This CDR3 spans 17 amino acids. Germline lookup yields CDR1 SEHNR and CDR2 FQNEAQ (reference sequence). CDR3 sequence reads: CSSSLSGLSSGANVLTF. The CDR3 region has the DNA TGTTCCAGCAGCTTATCTGGCCTGTCCTCTGGGGCCAACGTCCTGACTTTC. The full variable domain, its missing parts supplied by reference TRBV7-9 and TRBJ2-6, is DTGVSQNPRHKITKRGQNVTFRCDPISEHNRLYWYRQTLGQGPEFLTYFQNEAQLEKSRLLSDRFSAERPKGSFSTLEIQRTEQGDSAMYLCSSSLSGLSSGANVLTFGAGSRLTVL.

The genes are TRBV5-1 and TRBJ1-4; D remains unclear. Trimming pared 2 bases from V and 1 base from J, leaving 6 bases between. This CDR3 region has 14 residues. Per germline, CDR1 SGHRS and CDR2 YFSETQ. The CDR3 nucleotides are TGCGCCAGCAGCTTCCTCGGAACTAATGAAAAACTGTTTTTT. It yields the protein CASSFLGTNEKLFF.

The chain carries TRBV28 and TRBJ2-7; possibly TRBD1 for D (5 bases). This CDR3 is built from 15 residues. Germline V CDR1 and CDR2: MDHEN, SYDVKM. Deletions cut 3 bases from V and 1 base from J, with 13 bases between. The DNA for the CDR3 is TGTGCCAGCAGTTTTTTCGCGACAGCATCCTACGAGCAGTACTTC. Its protein product is CASSFFATASYEQYF.

The V and J genes are TRBV28 and TRBJ1-4, with TRBD1 matching over 8 bases. V was pared by 4 bases and J by 8 bases, with 6 bases of the junction left unmatched. In germline, CDR1 is MDHEN, CDR2 SYDVKM. This CDR3 comprises 14 residues. CDR3 sequence (DNA): TGTGCCAGCAGTTCTCCGGGACAGGAAGAAAAACTGTTTTTT. This encodes CASSSPGQEEKLFF.

This clone was observed a handful of times. V gene TRBV6-1 combines with J gene TRBJ1-4, with 7 positions matching TRBD1. The CDR3 is 15 amino acids. Germline values: CDR1 MNHNS, CDR2 SASEGT. V was clipped by 2 bases and J by 4 bases; unmatched bases: 4. CDR3 nucleotide sequence: TGTGCCAGCAGTGAACCGGGACAGATTAATGAAAAACTGTTTTTT. Amino acid sequence: CASSEPGQINEKLFF.